Sequencing of this TCR beta chain was carried out in a study of CD8 T cells in ankylosing spondylitis. Whole-study findings and limits: Matched ankylosing spondylitis synovial fluid reportedly contained a significantly enriched population of disease-linked clones.

This clonotype was counted ten times or more. Its matching antigen is unknown. This CDR3 spans 14 amino acids. The V and J ends lost 2 bases and 4 bases respectively, with 12 bases between them. CDR1 is SGHRS, CDR2 YFSETQ, per germline. TCRdb analysed the 5' RACE reads with MiXCR anew, one entry per CDR3 protein. Of a few hundred thousand distinct CDR3 sequences listed, under 14% are singletons. This rearrangement joins TRBV5-1 to TRBJ1-2; D remains unclear. Sequencing was performed on blood, either unsorted or a sorted T cell fraction (not recorded which). The receptor comes from a female donor with ankylosing spondylitis or in good health (not recorded which). This CDR3 reads CASSLESGLYGYTF. The CDR3 coding sequence is TGCGCCAGCAGCTTAGAGTCAGGCCTCTATGGCTACACCTTC.